The 26 T cell receptor beta chains below were found in one sample sequenced in a study of blood T cell repertoires in COVID-19. TCRdb keeps only in-frame clones here, not all; method: immunoSEQ multiplex PCR. The repertoire holds roughly 170,000 clones, with more than 70% as singletons. Sequenced: PBMCs or T cells enriched from blood (not recorded which). These receptors were taken from a man aged 55 to 69 who had recovered from COVID-19.

This chain uses TRBV18 with TRBJ1-6; tentatively, D is TRBD1 (6 bases). The V and J ends lost 3 bases and 7 bases respectively, with 16 bases between them. CDR1 is KGHSH, CDR2 LQKENI, per germline. CDR3 length: 16 residues. CDR3 region: CASSPGQRGSNSPLHF. The CDR3 DNA follows: TGTGCCAGCTCACCCGGACAGCGGGGTAGCAATTCACCCCTCCACTTT.

V usage is TRBV3-1 (or the pseudogene TRBV3-2) and J usage is TRBJ2-4; 13 bases map to TRBD2. The CDR3 loop spans 18 amino acids. The trim removed 6 bases at V and 12 bases at J, leaving 20 bases unmatched. Germline V gene lookup returns CDR1 LGHDT and CDR2 YNNKEL (reference sequence). The DNA for the CDR3 is TGTGCCAGCAGTCCCACTAGCGGGGGGGCCCTTCTGGGTGGTAATCAGTACTTC. Translating gives CASSPTSGGALLGGNQYF.

This clone showed up just a few times. The chain has TRBV12-1 and TRBJ1-2. TRBV12-1 is assigned pseudogene status. The CDR3 spans 19 residues. CDR3 sequence: CASSFIHPGCRRWCYGYTF. The CDR3 DNA sequence: TGTGCCAGCAGCTTCATACACCCGGGGTGTAGGCGTTGGTGCTATGGCTACACCTTC.

The V gene is TRBV12-5, the J gene TRBJ2-1; 9 bases line up with TRBD1. With 5 bases clipped from V and 1 base from J, the junction kept 3 bases outside the gene matches. CDR1 is LGHNT and CDR2 is FRNRAP in the germline V gene. This CDR3 comprises 15 residues. CDR3 DNA: TGTGCTAGTGGTCCGGGACAGGGATCCTACAATGAGCAGTTCTTC. Amino acid sequence: CASGPGQGSYNEQFF.

The chain combines TRBV19 with TRBJ2-1; the match to TRBD2 covers 14 bases. V was pared by 5 bases and J by 4 bases, with 4 bases of the junction left unmatched. In germline, CDR1 is LNHDA, CDR2 SQIVND (reference sequence). The CDR3 is made up of 16 amino acids. CDR3 sequence: CASSLTSGRVYNEQFF. The CDR3, as DNA: TGTGCCAGTAGTTTGACTAGCGGGAGGGTTTACAATGAGCAGTTCTTC.

The V gene is TRBV27, the J gene TRBJ2-5, with 15 bases matching TRBD2. CDR1 is MNHEY, CDR2 SMNVEV, per germline (reference sequence). Trimming removed 5 bases from V and 1 base from J; junction bases left unmatched: 2. This CDR3 has 16 residues. The CDR3 region has the DNA TGTGCCAGCAGTGGACTAGCGGGAGGGCCCCAAGAGACCCAGTACTTC. The encoded protein is CASSGLAGGPQETQYF.

The V gene is TRBV5-6, the J gene TRBJ2-1, with 9 bases that match TRBD2. The CDR3 extends over 15 amino acids. J lost 4 bases, V lost 0 bases, and 2 bases had no gene match. Per the germline V gene, CDR1 is SGHDT and CDR2 is YYEEEE. The CDR3 region is CASSLGAGGYNEQFF. The CDR3 nucleotides read TGTGCCAGCAGCTTGGGAGCGGGAGGTTACAATGAGCAGTTCTTC.

The rearrangement uses TRBV7-6 and TRBJ2-3; 8 bases align to TRBD2. Germline lookup yields CDR1 SGHVS and CDR2 FNYEAQ. Germline trimming cut 2 bases from V and 0 bases from J; bases unmatched to any gene: 4. The CDR3 extends over 16 amino acids. CDR3 amino acids: CASSLISGESTDTQYF. As DNA, the CDR3 is TGTGCCAGCAGCTTAATTAGCGGGGAAAGCACAGATACGCAGTATTTT.

The chain employs TRBV7-3 and TRBJ2-5, with D maybe TRBD2 (6 bases). CDR1 SGHTA and CDR2 FQGTGA come from the germline V gene. The CDR3 sequence is 13 residues long. Trimming removed 4 bases from V and 5 bases from J, with 11 bases in between. CDR3: CASSSSSEETQYF. The CDR3 DNA reads TGTGCCAGCAGCTCCTCTAGCGAGGAGACCCAGTACTTC.

The chain has TRBV9 and TRBJ2-1, with D perhaps TRBD1 (5 bases). The CDR3 loop spans 15 amino acids. Trimming cost V 0 bases and J 0 bases, with 7 bases left between them. Germline CDR1 reads SGDLS; CDR2 reads YYNGEE. CDR3 protein: CASSVEDNSYNEQFF. The CDR3, as DNA: TGTGCCAGCAGCGTAGAGGACAACTCCTACAATGAGCAGTTCTTC.

This clone was found a few times. The chain combines TRBV28 with TRBJ1-4; 7 nucleotides agree with TRBD1. Per the germline V gene, CDR1 is MDHEN and CDR2 is SYDVKM. This CDR3 region has 19 residues. With V trimmed by 7 bases and J by 8 bases, 25 bases remained unmatched. CDR3 in DNA: TGTGCCAGCAATCCGCGACAGGGTCTTTCTTCGCCTTGGTGGGAAAAACTGTTTTTT. Its translation: CASNPRQGLSSPWWEKLFF.

This chain joins TRBV5-1 and TRBJ1-3; perhaps TRBD1 as D (6 bases). CDR1 is SGHRS, CDR2 YFSETQ, per germline. Deletions cut 4 bases from V and 0 bases from J, with 17 bases between. The CDR3 length is 17 residues. CDR3 amino acids: CASSPGLRGNSGNTIYF. The CDR3 DNA reads as TGCGCCAGCAGCCCTGGCCTGAGGGGGAACTCTGGAAACACCATATATTTT.

The count of this clone is one. The chain employs TRBV21-1 and TRBJ2-5; the table gives TRBD1 as D, unverified against the DNA. TRBV21-1 is shown as a pseudogene. CDR3 length: 15 residues. For the CDR3, the DNA is TGTGCCAGCAGCAAACGGGACAAGTACCAAGAGACCCAGTACTTC. Translation: CASSKRDKYQETQYF.

The rearrangement links TRBV6-1 to TRBJ2-5; 8 nucleotides line up with TRBD2. The CDR3 runs to 16 residues. J was trimmed by 2 bases and V by 1 base; bases with no gene match: 6. Germline V gene sequence: CDR1 MNHNS, CDR2 SASEGT. CDR3 residues: CASSEGLAGRQETQYF. CDR3 DNA sequence: TGTGCCAGCAGTGAAGGGCTAGCGGGCCGTCAAGAGACCCAGTACTTC.

The chain carries TRBV28 and TRBJ1-4, with TRBD1 matching over 7 bases. V lost 6 bases to trimming and J lost 7 bases; unmatched junction nucleotides: 11. This CDR3 is 15 amino acids long. Germline V lookup: CDR1 MDHEN, CDR2 SYDVKM. The CDR3: CASREGQNEGEKLFF. In DNA, the CDR3 is TGTGCCAGCAGGGAGGGACAGAACGAAGGTGAAAAACTGTTTTTT. The full variable domain, its missing parts supplied by reference TRBV28 and TRBJ1-4, is DVKVTQSSRYLVKRTGEKVFLECVQDMDHENMFWYRQDPGLGLRLIYFSYDVKMKEKGDIPEGYSVSREKKERFSLILESASTNQTSMYLCASREGQNEGEKLFFGSGTQLSVL.

The chain carries TRBV12-3 or TRBV12-4 and TRBJ1-4, with 7 nucleotides matching TRBD1. J gave up 11 bases and V 4 bases, and 4 bases lay outside the gene matches. The CDR3 runs 12 residues. The CDR3 protein is CASSWTGSKLFF. The CDR3 coding sequence is TGTGCCAGCAGTTGGACAGGATCTAAACTGTTTTTT.

The CDR3 region has the DNA TGTGCCAGCTCACCGCAACAGGGTTGGTCCTCTGGAAACACCATATATTTT. Amino acids: CASSPQQGWSSGNTIYF. This chain connects TRBV18 to TRBJ1-3; D may be TRBD1 (6 bases). V lost 3 bases and J lost 0, with 15 bases in between. The germline CDR1 and CDR2 sequences are KGHSH and LQKENI. This CDR3 comprises 17 residues.

The genes are TRBV6-1 and TRBJ2-3; D may be TRBD2 (5 bases). The CDR3 spans 15 residues. Germline assignment: CDR1 MNHNS and CDR2 SASEGT. V lost 1 base and J lost 4, with 12 bases in between. CDR3 residues: CASSEDPGKADTQYF. CDR3 nucleotide sequence: TGTGCCAGCAGTGAAGACCCCGGGAAGGCAGATACGCAGTATTTT.

The chain links TRBV7-3 to TRBJ1-2, with TRBD1 matching 10 bases. Germline CDR1 reads SGHTA; CDR2 reads FQGTGA. Germline trimming cut 8 bases from V and 8 bases from J; bases unmatched to any gene: 14. The CDR3 runs 15 residues. This CDR3 is CASSPRDRGFRGYTF. CDR3 nucleotide sequence: TGTGCCAGCTCTCCCCGGGACAGGGGCTTTCGGGGCTACACCTTC.

The chain combines TRBV30 with TRBJ1-2; D possibly corresponds to TRBD1 (5 bases). CDR1 and CDR2 (germline): GTSNPN, SVGIG (reference sequence). V lost 2 bases and J lost 6, with 7 bases in between. The CDR3 is 11 amino acids. CDR3: CAWSLGDGYTF. CDR3 in DNA: TGTGCCTGGAGTCTAGGGGATGGCTACACCTTC.

The V call is TRBV19, the J call TRBJ2-7; TRBD1 matches at 9 bases. Per germline, CDR1 LNHDA and CDR2 SQIVND (reference sequence). This CDR3 is 14 amino acids long. Trimming removed 6 bases from V and 1 base from J; junction bases left unmatched: 4. This chain's CDR3 is CASRTDRGSYEQYF. CDR3 nucleotide sequence: TGTGCCAGTAGGACGGACAGGGGATCCTACGAGCAGTACTTC. Supplemented by reference TRBV19 and TRBJ2-7, the full variable domain reads DGGITQSPKYLFRKEGQNVTLSCEQNLNHDAMYWYRQDPGQGLRLIYYSQIVNDFQKGDIAEGYSVSREKKESFPLTVTSAQKNPTAFYLCASRTDRGSYEQYFGPGTRLTVT.

The rearrangement links TRBV7-2 to TRBJ1-6; 7 bases agree with TRBD1. This CDR3 has 17 amino acids. The V segment lost 2 bases and the J segment 7 bases; nucleotides outside the gene matches: 11. The germline CDR1 and CDR2 sequences are SGHTA and FQGNSA. CDR3 nucleotides: TGTGCCAGCAGCTTACCCCTTACAGGGGACCAGAATTCACCCCTCCACTTT. Residues: CASSLPLTGDQNSPLHF.

This chain uses TRBV9 with TRBJ2-7; 10 bases match TRBD2. The V segment lost 4 bases and the J segment 5 bases; nucleotides outside the gene matches: 12. Germline V gene lookup returns CDR1 SGDLS and CDR2 YYNGEE. The CDR3 totals 16 residues. As DNA, the CDR3 is TGTGCCAGCAGCCCAAGACTAGCGGGTAGAACCCACGAGCAGTACTTC. It encodes CASSPRLAGRTHEQYF.

This clone showed up just once. The gene calls are TRBV3-1 (or the pseudogene TRBV3-2) and TRBJ2-4; TRBD2 matches 7 bases. CDR1 is LGHDT, CDR2 YNNKEL, per germline (reference sequence). This CDR3 has 15 amino acids. Losses at the gene ends were 11 bases for V and 0 bases for J; bases not matched to a gene: 10. The CDR3 nucleotides read TGTGCCCACCTAGCGGACACTTTAGCCAAAAACATTCAGTACTTC. This translates into CAHLADTLAKNIQYF.

This clone was counted a single time. The gene calls are TRBV10-3 and TRBJ2-7; 11 bases line up with TRBD2. The CDR3 is 15 amino acids. V shed 10 bases and J 4 bases; nucleotides not matched to a gene: 12. The germline V gene has CDR1 ENHRY and CDR2 SYGVKD. CDR3 in amino acids: CATGGLAEFSYEQYF. In DNA, the CDR3 is TGTGCCACGGGGGGACTAGCGGAATTCAGTTACGAGCAGTACTTC.

The chain employs TRBV5-4 and TRBJ2-2; D gene unclear. V was pared by 1 base and J by 6 bases, with 13 bases between. The CDR3 covers 15 residues. From germline, CDR1 is SGHNT and CDR2 YYREEE (reference sequence). The CDR3 coding sequence is TGTGCCAGCAGCTTGCACCAATTAACACCCGGGGAGCTGTTTTTT. It is translated as CASSLHQLTPGELFF.